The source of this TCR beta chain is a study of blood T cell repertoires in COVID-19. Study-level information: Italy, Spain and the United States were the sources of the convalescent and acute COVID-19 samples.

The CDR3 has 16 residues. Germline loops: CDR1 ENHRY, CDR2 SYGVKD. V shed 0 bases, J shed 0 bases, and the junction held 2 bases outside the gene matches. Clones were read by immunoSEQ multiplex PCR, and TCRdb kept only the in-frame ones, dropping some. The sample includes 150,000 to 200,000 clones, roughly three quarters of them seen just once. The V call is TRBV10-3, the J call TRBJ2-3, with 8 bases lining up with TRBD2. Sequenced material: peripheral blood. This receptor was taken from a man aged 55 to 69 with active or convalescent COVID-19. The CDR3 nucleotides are TGTGCCATCAGTGAGTCTAGCGGGAAGAGCACAGATACGCAGTATTTT. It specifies CAISESSGKSTDTQYF.